A single sample is the source of the 8 T cell receptor beta chains below, sequenced in a study of response to subunit inactivated influenza vaccine. MiXCR was run by TCRdb on the RT-PCR reads, yielding one entry per CDR3 protein. The sample gives hundreds of thousands of distinct CDR3 sequences, about 14% of which show up once; roughly 6.4% is in the top ten. Sample: PBMCs from blood, taken approximately 15 days before vaccination. The receptors shown here come from a man aged 50-60 years who received an inactivated influenza vaccine.

This clonotype was seen only a few times. The V gene is TRBV18, the J gene TRBJ2-1; 7 bases match TRBD2. Germline CDR1 and CDR2: KGHSH and LQKENI. The CDR3 has 16 amino acids. The trim removed 1 base at V and 9 bases at J, leaving 12 bases unmatched. The CDR3 loop reads CASSPQAGRWQGEQFF. CDR3 sequence (DNA): TGTGCCAGCTCACCACAAGCGGGACGCTGGCAGGGTGAGCAGTTCTTC.

Only a few counts were recorded for this clonotype. The chain uses TRBV5-1 and TRBJ2-3, with 7 positions matching TRBD2. The ends lost 4 bases at V and 2 bases at J; junction bases unmatched: 7. The length of the CDR3 is 15 residues. Germline V gene sequence: CDR1 SGHRS, CDR2 YFSETQ. CDR3 region: CASSGGGTYTDTQYF. The CDR3 bases are TGCGCCAGCAGCGGGGGAGGGACCTACACAGATACGCAGTATTTT.

The CDR3 protein is CASSLGWRQIANYGYTF. CDR3 bases: TGTGCCAGCAGCTTAGGGTGGCGGCAGATTGCTAACTATGGCTACACCTTC. The chain joins TRBV7-9 to TRBJ1-2; no clear D gene. Per the germline V gene, CDR1 is SEHNR and CDR2 is FQNEAQ (reference sequence). The ends were cut back, 1 base at V and 0 bases at J, with 15 bases in the middle. This CDR3 region has 17 residues.

This clonotype turned up a few times. This chain uses TRBV6-5 with TRBJ1-6; 7 bases match TRBD1. The CDR3 is 17 amino acids. Per germline, CDR1 MNHEY and CDR2 SVGAGI. With V trimmed by 4 bases and J by 0 bases, 6 bases remained unmatched. The CDR3 protein is CASSSGQSNSYNSPLHF. For the CDR3, the DNA is TGTGCCAGCAGTTCGGGACAGTCAAACTCCTATAATTCACCCCTCCACTTT.

Many counts were recorded for this clonotype. This chain connects TRBV7-2 to TRBJ1-6; 9 positions agree with TRBD1. Germline V CDR1 and CDR2: SGHTA, FQGNSA. V lost 5 bases to trimming and J lost 9 bases; unmatched junction nucleotides: 5. The CDR3 extends over 14 amino acids. As DNA, the CDR3 is TGTGCCAGCAGCCTGGGACAGGGTGTTTCACCCCTCCACTTT. Protein product: CASSLGQGVSPLHF.

The chain links TRBV6-2 or TRBV6-3 to TRBJ2-7, with D perhaps matching TRBD2 (5 bases). Germline CDR1 reads MNHEY; CDR2 reads SVGEGT. V lost 9 bases to trimming and J lost 7 bases, with 25 bases between them. The CDR3 sequence is 15 residues long. The CDR3 bases are TGTGCCAGTAATTTTCGACGGGGTTTTGGGCAGGAGCAGTACTTC. Translation gives CASNFRRGFGQEQYF.

At least ten counts were recorded for this clonotype. The junction shows a germline mismatch at one end, possibly a read error. V is TRBV7-2 and J is TRBJ2-5, with D hard to call. This CDR3 region has 13 residues. Germline CDR1 SGHTA, CDR2 FQGNSA. The CDR3 loop is CASSLELQETQYF. CDR3 coding DNA: TGTGCTAGCAGCTTAGAGTTACAAGAGACCCAGTACTTC.

This clonotype has a handful of counts. The J gene is TRBJ2-3, the V gene TRBV4-1, with TRBD2 as a possible D gene (5 bases). The CDR3 consists of 13 residues. V shed 3 bases and J shed 4 bases, with 8 bases lying between them. Germline V CDR1 and CDR2: MGHRA, YSYEKL. The CDR3 spells CASSQSGADTQYF. The DNA for the CDR3 is TGCGCCAGCAGCCAGTCCGGGGCAGATACGCAGTATTTT.